The 12 T cell receptor beta chains below all came from one sample that was sequenced in a study of cytotoxic CD8 clonotypes in ibrutinib-treated CLL. TCRdb's copy holds only in-frame clones and misses some; the assay was immunoSEQ multiplex PCR. The sample consists of 200,000 to 250,000 clones, about four fifths of them appearing once. Specimen: PBMCs, collected after 12 months of ibrutinib treatment. The receptors were gathered from a human donor with chronic lymphocytic leukemia.

This clone was found a few times. This chain joins TRBV2 and TRBJ1-5; D ambiguous. The CDR3 loop spans 14 amino acids. In germline, CDR1 is SNHLY, CDR2 FYNNEI. Trimming took 4 bases from V and 0 from J, leaving 7 bases between them. The DNA of the CDR3 is TGTGCCAGCAGTGTGGAGGGTAGCAATCAGCCCCAGCATTTT. It codes for CASSVEGSNQPQHF.

This clone was counted between two and nine times. The chain has TRBV19 and TRBJ1-4; D not certain. Germline loops: CDR1 LNHDA, CDR2 SQIVND (reference sequence). Trimming shortened V by 0 bases and J by 4 bases, and 9 bases separated the two germline ends. The CDR3 extends over 15 amino acids. For the CDR3, the DNA is TGTGCCAGTAGTATAGATCCCGGAAATAATGAAAAACTGTTTTTT. Encoded protein: CASSIDPGNNEKLFF.

The chain links TRBV7-9 to TRBJ1-2; no clear D. CDR3 size: 11 residues. The V end lost 11 bases, the J end lost 8 bases, and 15 bases lay between the germline ends. Looked up from germline, CDR1 is SEHNR and CDR2 is FQNEAQ (reference sequence). CDR3 region: CALDGRRGYTF. For the CDR3, the DNA is TGTGCCCTGGACGGCCGTAGGGGCTACACCTTC.

This rearrangement joins TRBV29-1 to TRBJ2-5; 15 bases fit TRBD2. Germline V gene sequence: CDR1 SQVTM, CDR2 ANQGSEA. The junction had 23 bases not matched to a gene; V was cut back by 5 bases and J by 4 bases. The length of the CDR3 is 21 residues. The chain's CDR3 is CSVLGAPGLAGGPWSGETQYF. Written as DNA, the CDR3 is TGCAGCGTTCTCGGGGCGCCTGGACTAGCGGGAGGGCCGTGGTCGGGAGAGACCCAGTACTTC.

V is TRBV5-4 and J is TRBJ1-3, with a tentative D call TRBD1 (5 bases). CDR1 is SGHNT, CDR2 YYREEE, per germline (reference sequence). The CDR3 is made up of 15 amino acids. V lost 0 bases and J 4 bases, leaving 11 bases between the germline ends. CDR3 sequence reads: CASSLGGTVGNTIYF. The DNA of the CDR3 is TGTGCCAGCAGCTTGGGAGGGACGGTGGGAAACACCATATATTTT.

This chain uses TRBV7-9 with TRBJ1-1, with 10 bases that match TRBD1. Germline CDR1 is SEHNR and CDR2 is FQNEAQ (reference sequence). With 3 bases clipped from V and 3 bases from J, the junction kept 10 bases outside the gene matches. The CDR3 extends over 17 amino acids. The CDR3 DNA sequence: TGTGCCAGCAGCTTGGAAGGACAGGGGGTAAAGGACACTGAAGCTTTCTTT. It specifies CASSLEGQGVKDTEAFF.

The chain combines TRBV5-5 with TRBJ1-5; TRBD1 agrees at 8 bases. Germline V gives CDR1 SGHKS, CDR2 YYEKEE (reference sequence). The CDR3 has 15 amino acids. V lost 4 bases and J lost 7; bases outside the gene matches: 10. For the CDR3, the DNA is TGTGCCAGCAGCAATAACAACAGGGGGAAGCAGCCCCAGCATTTT. Translating gives CASSNNNRGKQPQHF. Complete variable domain (other parts from reference TRBV5-5 and TRBJ1-5): DAGVTQSPTHLIKTRGQQVTLRCSPISGHKSVSWYQQVLGQGPQFIFQYYEKEERGRGNFPDRFSARQFPNYSSELNVNALLLGDSALYLCASSNNNRGKQPQHFGDGTRLSIL.

The chain uses TRBV12-5 and TRBJ1-2; no clear D gene. The length of the CDR3 is 13 residues. The V gene's germline CDR1 is LGHNT and CDR2 FRNRAP. With 3 bases removed from V and 4 bases from J, the gap between germline ends came to 9 bases. The CDR3: CASGLLGGYGYTF. DNA of the CDR3: TGTGCTAGTGGTTTACTAGGCGGCTATGGCTACACCTTC.

The genes are TRBV19 and TRBJ2-4; D possibly uses TRBD1 or TRBD2 (5 bases each). The CDR3 runs to 14 residues. V was clipped by 10 bases and J by 0 bases, with 13 bases between them. CDR1 is LNHDA and CDR2 is SQIVND in the germline V gene (reference sequence). CDR3 region: CAIRDPAAKNIQYF. The CDR3 coding sequence is TGTGCCATCCGGGACCCGGCAGCCAAAAACATTCAGTACTTC.

The chain uses TRBV2 and TRBJ2-2, with unresolved D. Germline V CDR1 and CDR2: SNHLY, FYNNEI. Deletions cut 6 bases from V and 2 bases from J, with 7 bases between. The length of the CDR3 is 13 residues. CDR3 in DNA: TGTGCCAGCAGAGAGACAAACACCGGGGAGCTGTTTTTT. Translated: CASRETNTGELFF.

For this clone: It is unclear where the CDR3 begins or ends on the DNA, so no DNA is shown, and the CDR3 is as TCRdb lists it. This chain joins TRBV27 and TRBJ1-2; TRBD1, as called in the table, went unchecked against the DNA. The germline V gene has CDR1 MNHEY and CDR2 SMNVEV (reference sequence). The CDR3 totals 14 residues, both ends included. CDR3 amino acids: CASSTSTDFYGYTF.

This clone was recorded only once. This chain links TRBV4-1 with TRBJ1-2; 7 bases map to TRBD1. This CDR3 spans 16 amino acids. V shed 0 bases and J 4 bases; nucleotides not matched to a gene: 8. The germline CDR1 and CDR2 sequences are MGHRA and YSYEKL. The CDR3 loop is CASSQDRRGRVYGYTF. CDR3 coding DNA: TGCGCCAGCAGCCAAGATCGGAGGGGGCGAGTCTATGGCTACACCTTC.